These 21 T cell receptor beta chains share one sample of origin, sequenced in a study of cytomegalovirus exposure and HLA in healthy donors. Primers included in the PCR were 60 Vbeta and 13 Jbeta primers. Libraries were prepared by immunoSEQ multiplex PCR; TCRdb keeps only in-frame clonotypes and omits some of them. Recorded here are about 130,000 clones; the top ten clones represent around 1.6%. Sequencing used PBMCs. These TCRs come from a woman in her 40s in good health and CMV-seropositive.

V gene TRBV5-1 combines with J gene TRBJ2-7; 8 bases match TRBD2. The CDR3 is 16 residues long. The V gene end was trimmed by 3 bases and the J gene end by 5 bases; junction bases not matched to a gene: 13. Germline V gene lookup returns CDR1 SGHRS and CDR2 YFSETQ. CDR3 sequence: CASSWGGGAGVNEQYF. The CDR3 nucleotides read TGCGCCAGCAGCTGGGGCGGGGGAGCGGGAGTCAACGAGCAGTACTTC.

This sequence joins TRBV6-1 and TRBJ2-1; 10 bases align to TRBD2. There are 14 residues in the CDR3. Germline values: CDR1 MNHNS, CDR2 SASEGT. V dropped 7 bases and J dropped 9; count of bases not matched to a gene: 9. The CDR3 protein is CASIPSGRAGEQFF. The CDR3 DNA sequence: TGTGCCAGCATTCCGAGCGGGAGGGCAGGTGAGCAGTTCTTC.

V and J are TRBV6-5 and TRBJ2-1, with TRBD2 matching 7 bases. Trimming cost V 6 bases and J 3 bases; bases outside gene matches: 8. The CDR3 covers 15 residues. Per the germline V gene, CDR1 is MNHEY and CDR2 is SVGAGI. The CDR3 loop reads CASRPREVHYNEQFF. CDR3 DNA sequence: TGTGCCAGCAGGCCTCGGGAGGTTCACTACAATGAGCAGTTCTTC.

This chain links TRBV5-1 with TRBJ2-3; 7 bases align to TRBD2. The CDR3 is 13 amino acids. The V segment lost 7 bases and the J segment 2 bases; nucleotides outside the gene matches: 4. The V gene's germline CDR1 is SGHRS and CDR2 YFSETQ. As DNA, the CDR3 is TGCGCCAGCGAAGCGGGGACCACAGATACGCAGTATTTT. Protein product: CASEAGTTDTQYF.

This chain joins TRBV5-5 and TRBJ2-7; D perhaps matches TRBD1 (6 bases). This CDR3 is 12 amino acids long. Trimming stripped 2 bases from V and 5 bases from J, with 8 bases between. Germline lookup yields CDR1 SGHKS and CDR2 YYEKEE (reference sequence). CDR3 coding DNA: TGTGCCAGCAGCTTACAGGGTGACGAGCAGTACTTC. This encodes CASSLQGDEQYF.

The genes are TRBV7-2 and TRBJ2-5; the match to TRBD2 covers 7 bases. V lost 5 bases, J lost 6 bases, and 9 bases stayed unmatched. This CDR3 spans 14 amino acids. Germline values: CDR1 SGHTA, CDR2 FQGNSA. The CDR3 protein is CASSPRGEVKTQYF. CDR3 DNA: TGTGCCAGCAGCCCCCGGGGGGAAGTCAAGACCCAGTACTTC.

The V and J genes are TRBV20-1 and TRBJ2-1, with a possible D match to TRBD1 (5 bases). With 7 bases removed from V and 8 bases from J, the gap between germline ends came to 9 bases. Germline loops: CDR1 DFQATT, CDR2 SNEGSKA (reference sequence). The CDR3 runs 10 residues. The CDR3 DNA is TGCAGTGGAAGGGGCGATGAGCAGTTCTTC. It yields the protein CSGRGDEQFF.

The chain links TRBV7-9 to TRBJ2-7, with unresolved D. This CDR3 spans 17 amino acids. From germline, CDR1 is SEHNR and CDR2 FQNEAQ (reference sequence). V shed 8 bases and J shed 2 bases, with 25 bases lying between them. The CDR3 coding sequence is TGTGCCAGCGCTCCCTCCCCCCCAAGACACCAGACCTACGAGCAGTACTTC. This translates into CASAPSPPRHQTYEQYF.

The gene calls are TRBV7-8 and TRBJ2-3, with TRBD2 matching 8 bases. Germline CDR1 SGHVS, CDR2 FQNEAQ. CDR3 length: 14 amino acids. The trim removed 5 bases at V and 9 bases at J, leaving 10 bases unmatched. The CDR3 coding sequence is TGTGCCAGCAGCCCCTCAGGAGCGGGAGTAACGCAGTATTTT. As protein: CASSPSGAGVTQYF.

The chain joins TRBV7-9 to TRBJ1-1; 8 positions match TRBD1. The CDR3 has 14 residues. J gave up 8 bases and V 3 bases, and 8 bases lay outside the gene matches. Germline lookup yields CDR1 SEHNR and CDR2 FQNEAQ (reference sequence). Here the CDR3 reads CASSFLTGGAEAFF. The CDR3 DNA is TGTGCCAGCAGCTTTTTAACAGGGGGAGCAGAAGCTTTCTTT.

Worth noting for this clone: The junction does not match germline at one end; this may be a read error. The rearrangement links TRBV2 to TRBJ1-5; TRBD1 matches 9 bases. Germline V gene sequence: CDR1 SNHLY, CDR2 FYNNEI. The CDR3 extends over 14 amino acids. As DNA, the CDR3 is TGTGCCAGCAGACCACAGGGGGCTAGACAGCCCCGGCATTTT. It specifies CASRPQGARQPRHF.

The chain combines TRBV25-1 with TRBJ1-1; D might be TRBD1 (6 bases). Germline values: CDR1 MGHDK, CDR2 SYGVNS. The V end was cut by 7 bases, the J end by 1 base, with 13 bases between. This CDR3 has 14 amino acids. CDR3 residues: CASTHGGRNTEAFF. The CDR3 DNA is TGTGCCAGCACCCATGGGGGCCGGAACACTGAAGCTTTCTTT.

This chain's CDR3 is CASSTGLAGAGELFF. Here the CDR3 DNA reads TGTGCCAGCAGCACCGGACTAGCGGGAGCCGGGGAGCTGTTTTTT. The V call is TRBV5-4, the J call TRBJ2-2; 13 bases fit TRBD2. V lost 4 bases and J lost 6; bases outside the gene matches: 3. Germline V gene lookup returns CDR1 SGHNT and CDR2 YYREEE (reference sequence). CDR3 length: 15 amino acids.

The rearrangement joins TRBV29-1 to TRBJ1-3, with 8 positions matching TRBD1. The germline V gene has CDR1 SQVTM and CDR2 ANQGSEA. The CDR3 runs 14 residues. The V and J ends lost 2 bases and 4 bases, in that order; junction bases with no gene match: 4. The CDR3 spells CSVEKAGGGNTIYF. The CDR3 DNA reads TGCAGCGTTGAAAAAGCAGGGGGCGGAAACACCATATATTTT.

The chain carries TRBV10-3 and TRBJ2-3; 7 nucleotides match TRBD2. There are 13 residues in the CDR3. The V gene end was trimmed by 8 bases and the J gene end by 4 bases; junction bases not matched to a gene: 6. Germline V gene data show CDR1 as ENHRY and CDR2 as SYGVKD. For the CDR3, the DNA is TGTGCCATCCGGAGCGGGATCGCAGATACGCAGTATTTT. Its protein is CAIRSGIADTQYF.

The chain has TRBV7-2 and TRBJ2-1; maybe TRBD2 (6 bases). With 5 bases removed from V and 4 bases from J, the gap between germline ends came to 9 bases. CDR3 length: 13 amino acids. Germline assignment: CDR1 SGHTA and CDR2 FQGNSA. CDR3 region: CASSPRGYNEQFF. CDR3 bases: TGTGCCAGCAGCCCCCGGGGGTACAATGAGCAGTTCTTC.

V gene TRBV19 combines with J gene TRBJ2-2, with TRBD2 matching over 9 bases. Unmatched junction bases numbered 6, after V lost 2 bases and J lost 5 bases. Germline loops: CDR1 LNHDA, CDR2 SQIVND (reference sequence). The CDR3 sequence is 16 residues long. CDR3 coding DNA: TGTGCCAGTAGTATACAACTAGCGGGTCGTACCGGGGAGCTGTTTTTT. Translating gives CASSIQLAGRTGELFF.

The V gene is TRBV7-2, the J gene TRBJ2-3, with D possibly TRBD2 on 6 matching bases. There are 12 residues in the CDR3. Germline CDR1 reads SGHTA; CDR2 reads FQGNSA. Trimming stripped 1 base from V and 13 bases from J, with 12 bases between. The CDR3 DNA reads TGTGCCAGCAGCTTAGGTGGGACTTCGAAGTATTTT. Translating gives CASSLGGTSKYF.

The chain has TRBV10-3 and TRBJ1-2; TRBD1 aligns across 9 bases. Germline V CDR1 and CDR2: ENHRY, SYGVKD. V lost 6 bases to trimming and J lost 0 bases; unmatched junction nucleotides: 2. The CDR3 sequence is 14 residues long. This CDR3 is CAISGTGPNYGYTF. CDR3 bases: TGTGCCATCAGCGGGACAGGGCCTAACTATGGCTACACCTTC.

J is TRBJ1-1 and V is TRBV19; no reliable D call. Trimming removed 7 bases from V and 1 base from J, with 16 bases in between. Germline loops: CDR1 LNHDA, CDR2 SQIVND (reference sequence). CDR3 length: 15 residues. CDR3 DNA: TGTGCCAGTACCCCCCACGGGGTCCGGAACACTGAAGCTTTCTTT. It codes for CASTPHGVRNTEAFF.

This chain joins TRBV11-2 and TRBJ2-1; 10 nucleotides align to TRBD2. The J segment lost 7 bases and the V segment lost 5 bases, leaving 11 bases of the junction unmatched. The CDR3 has 16 amino acids. Germline loops: CDR1 SGHAT, CDR2 FQNNGV. The CDR3 coding sequence is TGTGCCAGCAGCCGGATGGGCAGCGGGAGGGGGAATGAGCAGTTCTTC. Translating it yields CASSRMGSGRGNEQFF.